This TCR beta chain was obtained from a study of OX40 agonist ivuxolimab in advanced cancers. Study-wide context: At 0.01 to 10 mg/kg, ivuxolimab was administered intravenously to patients every 2 weeks. Points from the study as a whole: Expanded peripheral T-cell antigen specificity went undetermined. Circulating CD4+ and CD8+ T cells showed clonal expansion by week 6 at 0.1 to 3.0 mg/kg.

This CDR3 region has 16 residues. Regarding this clone: Its antigen is not identified.

The data were produced by immunoSEQ multiplex PCR, yet TCRdb's version contains in-frame clones alone and is incomplete. The table lists approximately 120,000 clones, around 93% of them singletons. Sequences were derived from CD4+ or CD8+ T cells sorted from blood, sampled in a trial of the OX40 agonist ivuxolimab. The rearrangement links TRBV12-2 to TRBJ2-7; TRBD1, the table's D call, lacks a check against the DNA. TRBV12-2 is marked as a pseudogene. This TCR was recovered from an adult with an advanced solid tumor such as melanoma, head and neck, liver or kidney cancer. CDR3 in DNA: TGTGCAAGTCGCCCACTGACAGGGGGTGAAACTTTAGAGCAGTACTTC. As protein: CASRPLTGGETLEQYF.